The next 14 T cell receptor beta chains were all read from a single sample in a study of Graves' ophthalmopathy and Graves' hyperthyroidism. Amplified TCR beta CDR3 regions were obtained using RNA transcripts as template. Second-round multiplex PCR came after first-round RT-PCR with HTBI primers. One entry per CDR3 protein, called by TCRdb with MiXCR from the multiplex PCR reads. The sample holds under 350,000 distinct CDR3 sequences; 15% to 20% are singletons and the top ten take roughly an eighth. Sequenced: peripheral blood. The source of these receptors is an adult man with Graves' ophthalmopathy.

This clonotype is judged medium-sized. This chain connects TRBV20-1 to TRBJ2-5, with 7 positions matching TRBD1. CDR1 and CDR2 from the germline V gene are DFQATT and SNEGSKA (reference sequence). With V trimmed by 0 bases and J by 0 bases, 10 bases remained unmatched. The CDR3 spans 17 residues. CDR3 sequence (DNA): TGCAGTGCTAGAGACATAACGAAAGGGGGCTACCAAGAGACCCAGTACTTC. This translates into CSARDITKGGYQETQYF.

This clonotype appeared many times. The chain links TRBV9 to TRBJ2-2; no clear D gene. Trimming cost V 0 bases and J 4 bases, with 4 bases left between them. The germline V gene has CDR1 SGDLS and CDR2 YYNGEE. The CDR3 sequence is 13 residues long. This CDR3 is CASSVGVTGELFF. The CDR3 DNA is TGTGCCAGCAGCGTAGGGGTCACCGGGGAGCTGTTTTTT. Looking up the rest from reference TRBV9 and TRBJ2-2 gives the full variable domain: DSGVTQTPKHLITATGQRVTLRCSPRSGDLSVYWYQQSLDQGLQFLIQYYNGEERAKGNILERFSAQQFPDLHSELNLSSLELGDSALYFCASSVGVTGELFFGEGSRLTVL.

There are a few counts of this clonotype. The rearrangement joins TRBV5-8 to TRBJ2-5; 8 bases agree with TRBD2. CDR1 is SGHTS and CDR2 is YDEGEE in the germline V gene. J was trimmed by 2 bases and V by 4 bases; bases with no gene match: 10. The CDR3 has 16 amino acids. CDR3 amino acids: CASSPAGGEVQETQYF. The CDR3 nucleotides are TGTGCCAGCAGCCCGGCGGGGGGTGAGGTACAAGAGACCCAGTACTTC. The full variable domain, completed using reference TRBV5-8 and TRBJ2-5, is EAGVTQSPTHLIKTRGQQATLRCSPISGHTSVYWYQQALGLGLQFLLWYDEGEERNRGNFPPRFSGRQFPNYSSELNVNALELEDSALYLCASSPAGGEVQETQYFGPGTRLLVL.

This clonotype has just one count. The CDR3 spells CATSRVRGGNQPQHF. The CDR3 region has the DNA TGTGCCACCAGCAGGGTCCGGGGGGGCAATCAGCCCCAGCATTTT. This chain joins TRBV15 and TRBJ1-5; maybe TRBD1 (5 bases). The CDR3 consists of 15 residues. Trimming took off 3 bases at V and 2 bases at J, with 11 bases between the two ends. Germline assignment: CDR1 LNHNV and CDR2 YYDKDF (reference sequence).

This clonotype occurred many times. The J gene is TRBJ1-1, the V gene TRBV30; TRBD1 aligns across 7 bases. This CDR3 is 17 amino acids long. V trimming: 5 bases; J trimming: 1 base; junction bases outside the gene matches: 16. Germline CDR1 is GTSNPN and CDR2 is SVGIG (reference sequence). CDR3 nucleotides: TGTGCCTGGGGGGAGGGGGACAGAATCGTAACGAACACTGAAGCTTTCTTT. Its translation: CAWGEGDRIVTNTEAFF.

The chain uses TRBV10-3 and TRBJ1-2; the D gene is possibly TRBD1 (5 bases). Germline CDR1 is ENHRY and CDR2 is SYGVKD. The CDR3 runs 12 residues. Trimming cost V 7 bases and J 8 bases, with 14 bases left between them. In DNA, the CDR3 is TGTGCCATCACCGGGACGGAGATGGGCTACACCTTC. Protein product: CAITGTEMGYTF.

At least ten counts were recorded for this clonotype. This chain connects TRBV6-2 or TRBV6-3 to TRBJ2-5; 7 positions match TRBD1. This CDR3 contains 15 residues. Losses at the gene ends were 0 bases for V and 2 bases for J; bases not matched to a gene: 3. The V gene's germline CDR1 is MNHEY and CDR2 SVGEGT. CDR3 coding DNA: TGTGCCAGCAGTTACTCGGGACAGATACAAGAGACCCAGTACTTC. Its protein is CASSYSGQIQETQYF.

This clonotype was found once. The J gene is TRBJ1-3, the V gene TRBV6-1, with D unresolved. V lost 5 bases and J lost 4, with 18 bases in between. The CDR3 covers 16 residues. Looked up from germline, CDR1 is MNHNS and CDR2 is SASEGT. The CDR3 spells CASSPWVGSSGNTIYF. The CDR3 DNA is TGTGCCAGCAGTCCCTGGGTGGGGTCATCGGGAAACACCATATATTTT.

This clonotype was recorded at least ten times. The chain is built from TRBV6-1 and TRBJ1-5, with 12 bases identical to TRBD1. CDR1 MNHNS and CDR2 SASEGT come from the germline V gene. This CDR3 contains 16 residues. Unmatched junction bases numbered 7, after V lost 4 bases and J lost 6 bases. CDR3 bases: TGTGCCAGCAGTGCCAGGGGACAGGGGGCGGGTCAGCCCCAGCATTTT. It specifies CASSARGQGAGQPQHF.

The table lists this clonotype with many counts. The CDR3 sequence: CSARTANYGYTF. The CDR3 region has the DNA TGCAGTGCTCGGACAGCAAACTATGGCTACACCTTC. This chain joins TRBV20-1 and TRBJ1-2; D is perhaps TRBD1 (6 bases). CDR1 and CDR2 from the germline V gene are DFQATT and SNEGSKA (reference sequence). This CDR3 has 12 amino acids. The V end was cut by 5 bases, the J end by 2 bases, with 9 bases between.

This clonotype showed up many times. The chain has TRBV20-1 and TRBJ1-6, with a tentative D call TRBD1 (5 bases). The CDR3 runs 16 residues. The V end lost 0 bases, the J end lost 7 bases, and 16 bases lay between the germline ends. Per germline, CDR1 DFQATT and CDR2 SNEGSKA (reference sequence). The CDR3 reads CSARDLGTVGNSPLHF. In DNA, the CDR3 is TGCAGTGCTAGAGATCTAGGGACCGTCGGCAATTCACCCCTCCACTTT.

This clonotype was counted many times. The chain joins TRBV19 to TRBJ1-1; the D is unclear. Germline CDR1 and CDR2: LNHDA and SQIVND (reference sequence). Deletions cut 3 bases from V and 3 bases from J, with 11 bases between. The CDR3 is 14 residues long. The CDR3 DNA sequence: TGTGCCAGTAGTATTCTGGGCAGGTACACTGAAGCTTTCTTT. Its translation is CASSILGRYTEAFF.

This clonotype appeared once. V usage is TRBV4-3 and J usage is TRBJ2-5; 9 bases align to TRBD2. This CDR3 is 16 amino acids long. V lost 2 bases to trimming and J lost 5 bases; unmatched junction nucleotides: 9. Looked up from germline, CDR1 is LGHNA and CDR2 is YSLEER. The CDR3 DNA follows: TGCGCCAGCAGCCAAACAACGGGACTAGCATTTGAGACCCAGTACTTC. It is translated as CASSQTTGLAFETQYF.

This clonotype has a handful of counts. The chain employs TRBV6-1 and TRBJ2-7; D uncertain. V dropped 0 bases and J dropped 0 bases, with 12 bases sitting between them. There are 16 residues in the CDR3. Looked up from germline, CDR1 is MNHNS and CDR2 is SASEGT. The CDR3 DNA sequence: TGTGCCAGCAGTGAAGCGCAAGGCCCAGTCTCCTACGAGCAGTACTTC. Residues: CASSEAQGPVSYEQYF.